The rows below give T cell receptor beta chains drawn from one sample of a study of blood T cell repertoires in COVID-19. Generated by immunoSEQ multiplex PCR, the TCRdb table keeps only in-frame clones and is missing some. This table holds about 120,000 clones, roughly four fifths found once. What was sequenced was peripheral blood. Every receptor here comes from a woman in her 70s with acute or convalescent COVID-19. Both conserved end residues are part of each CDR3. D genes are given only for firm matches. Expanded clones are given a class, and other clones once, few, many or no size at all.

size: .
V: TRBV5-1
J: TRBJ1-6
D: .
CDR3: CASSLNSLGNSPLHF
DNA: TGCGCCAGCAGCTTGAACAGCTTAGGCAATTCACCCCTCCACTTT

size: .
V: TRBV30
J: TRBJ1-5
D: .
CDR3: CAWSGTGGNQPQHF
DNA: TGTGCCTGGAGTGGGACTGGGGGCAATCAGCCCCAGCATTTT

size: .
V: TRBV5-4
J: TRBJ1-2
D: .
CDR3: CASSREAGDGYTF
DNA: TGTGCCAGCAGCCGGGAGGCAGGGGATGGCTACACCTTC

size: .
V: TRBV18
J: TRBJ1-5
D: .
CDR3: CASKQTQGSNQPQHF
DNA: TGTGCCAGCAAACAGACGCAAGGTAGCAATCAGCCCCAGCATTTT

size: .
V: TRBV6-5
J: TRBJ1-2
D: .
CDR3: CASSYSSPYGYTF
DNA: TGTGCCAGCAGTTACTCGAGCCCTTATGGCTACACCTTC

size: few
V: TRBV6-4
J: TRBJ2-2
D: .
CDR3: CASSGDSNTGELFF
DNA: TGTGCCAGCTCGGGGGACAGCAACACCGGGGAGCTGTTTTTT

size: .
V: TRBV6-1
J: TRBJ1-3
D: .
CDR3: CASSEFTTTDSGNTIYF
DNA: TGTGCCAGCAGTGAGTTTACCACGACAGACTCTGGAAACACCATATATTTT

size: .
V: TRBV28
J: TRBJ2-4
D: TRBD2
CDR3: CATLLAGENIQYF
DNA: TGTGCCACCCTTCTAGCGGGGGAAAACATTCAGTACTTC

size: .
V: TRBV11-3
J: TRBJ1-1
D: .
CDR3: CASILSGASEAFF
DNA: TGTGCCAGCATACTATCTGGGGCAAGTGAAGCTTTCTTT

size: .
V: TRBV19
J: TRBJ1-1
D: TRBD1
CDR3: CATHRRDRYTEAFF
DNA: TGTGCCACTCACCGCCGGGACAGATACACTGAAGCTTTCTTT

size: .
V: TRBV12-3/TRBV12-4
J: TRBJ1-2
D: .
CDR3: CASSLNRAYGYTF
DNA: TGTGCCAGCAGTTTAAACCGAGCCTATGGCTACACCTTC

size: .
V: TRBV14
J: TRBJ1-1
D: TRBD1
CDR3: CASSQRTGAEAFF
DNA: TGTGCCAGCAGCCAAAGGACAGGAGCAGAAGCTTTCTTT

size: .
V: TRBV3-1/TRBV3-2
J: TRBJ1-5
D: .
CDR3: CASSPRQGHSNQPQHF
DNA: TGTGCCAGCAGCCCCCGGCAGGGTCATAGCAATCAGCCCCAGCATTTT

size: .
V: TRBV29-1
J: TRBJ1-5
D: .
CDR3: CSVSGAVSNQPQHF
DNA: TGCAGCGTGTCAGGGGCAGTGAGCAATCAGCCCCAGCATTTT

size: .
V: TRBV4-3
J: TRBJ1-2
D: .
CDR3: CASSQDSPGPYGYTF
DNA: TGCGCCAGCAGCCAAGATAGTCCAGGGCCCTATGGCTACACCTTC

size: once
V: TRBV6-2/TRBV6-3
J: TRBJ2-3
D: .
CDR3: CASNPHRDTDTQYF
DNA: TGTGCCAGCAACCCTCACAGGGACACAGATACGCAGTATTTT

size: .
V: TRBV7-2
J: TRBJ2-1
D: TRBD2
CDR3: CASSWIRGAAGGEQFF
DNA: TGTGCCAGCAGCTGGATAAGGGGAGCAGCGGGGGGTGAGCAGTTCTTC

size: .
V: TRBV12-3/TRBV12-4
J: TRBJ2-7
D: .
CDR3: CASSTKYEQYF
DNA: TGTGCCAGCAGCACTAAATACGAGCAGTACTTC

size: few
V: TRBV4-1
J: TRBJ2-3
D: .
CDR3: CASSQGDRDTQYF
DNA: TGCGCCAGCAGCCAAGGCGACAGGGATACGCAGTATTTT

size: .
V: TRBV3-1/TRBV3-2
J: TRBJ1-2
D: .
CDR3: CASSQEHRDYGYTF
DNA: TGTGCCAGCAGCCAAGAACACAGGGACTATGGCTACACCTTC

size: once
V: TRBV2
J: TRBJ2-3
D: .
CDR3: CASSVGTGGSTDTQYF
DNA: TGTGCCAGCAGTGTCGGGACTGGAGGTAGCACAGATACGCAGTATTTT

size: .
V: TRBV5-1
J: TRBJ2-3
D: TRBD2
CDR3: CASSLASRGGPTDTQYF
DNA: TGCGCCAGCAGCTTGGCCTCCCGGGGGGGGCCCACAGATACGCAGTATTTT

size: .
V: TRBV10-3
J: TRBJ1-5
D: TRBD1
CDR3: CATGDRMNQPQHF
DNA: TGTGCCACCGGGGACAGGATGAATCAGCCCCAGCATTTT

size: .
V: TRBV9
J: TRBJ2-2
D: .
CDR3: CASSVGQGHTGELFF
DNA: TGTGCCAGCAGCGTAGGGCAGGGTCACACCGGGGAGCTGTTTTTT

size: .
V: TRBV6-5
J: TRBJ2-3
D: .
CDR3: CAINAGAGNTDTQYF
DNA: TGTGCCATCAACGCGGGGGCGGGAAACACAGATACGCAGTATTTT

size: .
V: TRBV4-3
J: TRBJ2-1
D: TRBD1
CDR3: CASSPWTGSNEQFF
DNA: TGCGCCAGCAGCCCCTGGACAGGGAGCAATGAGCAGTTCTTC

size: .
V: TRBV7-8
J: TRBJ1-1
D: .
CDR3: CASSPRSLGGAFF
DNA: TGTGCCAGCAGCCCGCGTAGCCTCGGGGGAGCTTTCTTT

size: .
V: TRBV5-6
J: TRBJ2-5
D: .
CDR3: CASSLVQGGQETQYF
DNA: TGTGCCAGCAGCTTGGTCCAGGGGGGCCAAGAGACCCAGTACTTC

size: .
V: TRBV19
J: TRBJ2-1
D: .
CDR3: CASSIPSASYNEQFF
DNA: TGTGCCAGTAGTATACCTAGCGCCTCCTACAATGAGCAGTTCTTC

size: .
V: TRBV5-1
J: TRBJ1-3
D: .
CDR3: CASSLTGDGNTIYF
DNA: TGCGCCAGCAGCTTGACGGGGGACGGAAACACCATATATTTT

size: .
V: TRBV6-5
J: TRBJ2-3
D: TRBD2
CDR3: CASRTSGTDTQYF
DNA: TGTGCCAGCAGGACTAGCGGCACAGATACGCAGTATTTT

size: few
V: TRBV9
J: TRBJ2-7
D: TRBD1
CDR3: CASSPQGALYEQYF
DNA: TGTGCCAGCAGCCCCCAGGGGGCGCTTTACGAGCAGTACTTC

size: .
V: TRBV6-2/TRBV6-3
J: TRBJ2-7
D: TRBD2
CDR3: CASSKGLAGDEQYF
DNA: TGTGCCAGCAGTAAGGGACTAGCGGGAGACGAGCAGTACTTC

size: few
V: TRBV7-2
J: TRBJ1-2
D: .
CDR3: CASSSSFGNYGYTF
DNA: TGTGCCAGCAGCTCGTCCTTCGGGAACTATGGCTACACCTTC

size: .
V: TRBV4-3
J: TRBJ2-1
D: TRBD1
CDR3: CASSRDAQGASSYNEQFF
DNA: TGCGCCAGCAGCCGAGATGCCCAGGGGGCAAGCTCCTACAATGAGCAGTTCTTC

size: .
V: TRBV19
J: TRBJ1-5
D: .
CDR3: CASSIPPYGQPQHF
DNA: TGTGCCAGTAGTATCCCCCCTTACGGTCAGCCCCAGCATTTT

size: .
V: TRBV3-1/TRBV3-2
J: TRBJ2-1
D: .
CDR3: CASEDSGGLNEQFF
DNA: TGTGCCTCCGAGGACTCGGGCGGCCTCAATGAGCAGTTCTTC

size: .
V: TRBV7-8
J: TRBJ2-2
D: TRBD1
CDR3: CASKQGFGTGELFF
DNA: TGTGCCAGCAAACAGGGGTTTGGCACCGGGGAGCTGTTTTTT

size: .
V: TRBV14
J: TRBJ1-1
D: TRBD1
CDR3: CASSQDRSQGVNTEAFF
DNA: TGTGCCAGCAGCCAAGATAGATCACAGGGGGTGAACACTGAAGCTTTCTTT

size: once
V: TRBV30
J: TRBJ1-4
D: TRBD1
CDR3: CAWTETGGRANEKLFF
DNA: TGTGCCTGGACCGAGACAGGGGGCCGAGCTAATGAAAAACTGTTTTTT